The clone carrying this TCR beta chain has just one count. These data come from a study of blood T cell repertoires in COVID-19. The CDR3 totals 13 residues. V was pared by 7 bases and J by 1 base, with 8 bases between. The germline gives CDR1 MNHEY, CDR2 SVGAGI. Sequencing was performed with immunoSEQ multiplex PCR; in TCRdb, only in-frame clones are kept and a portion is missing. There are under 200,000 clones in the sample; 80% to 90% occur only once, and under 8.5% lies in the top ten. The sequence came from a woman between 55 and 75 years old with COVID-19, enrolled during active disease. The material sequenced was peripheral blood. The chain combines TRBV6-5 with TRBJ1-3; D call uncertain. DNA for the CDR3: TGTGCCAGCACGGGAGGTTCTGGAAACACCATATATTTT. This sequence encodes CASTGGSGNTIYF.